The 3 T cell receptor beta chains below were found in one sample sequenced in a study of blood T cell repertoires in COVID-19. The table came from immunoSEQ multiplex PCR; TCRdb's copy has only in-frame clones and leaves some out. The profile shows 150,000 to 180,000 clones, roughly 80% of them singletons. The sequencing sample was made of peripheral blood. These receptors all stem from a man at least 80 years old with acute or convalescent COVID-19.

This chain uses TRBV9 with TRBJ2-3; 8 nucleotides align to TRBD2. Germline lookup yields CDR1 SGDLS and CDR2 YYNGEE. This CDR3 has 16 amino acids. V was clipped by 0 bases and J by 0 bases; unmatched bases: 3. In nucleotides, the CDR3 is TGTGCCAGCAGCGTAGTCGCGGGGGGCAGCACAGATACGCAGTATTTT. It yields the protein CASSVVAGGSTDTQYF.

This clone was found a few times. V and J are TRBV11-3 and TRBJ2-1; 8 bases align to TRBD1. Germline lookup yields CDR1 SGHNT and CDR2 YENEEA. V gave up 7 bases and J gave up 7 bases; unmatched junction bases: 9. The CDR3 contains 14 residues. Here the CDR3 reads CASTMTGAGNEQFF. Here the CDR3 DNA reads TGTGCCAGCACCATGACAGGGGCTGGGAATGAGCAGTTCTTC.

The gene calls are TRBV6-5 and TRBJ2-5; 10 bases map to TRBD2. The length of the CDR3 is 13 residues. Germline CDR1 reads MNHEY; CDR2 reads SVGAGI. The V gene end was trimmed by 10 bases and the J gene end by 1 base; junction bases not matched to a gene: 3. The CDR3: CATRLAGQETQYF. The CDR3 DNA reads TGTGCCACCCGACTAGCGGGCCAAGAGACCCAGTACTTC.